The present entry profiles one T cell receptor beta chain with its context. Antigen: not known. This sample was included in a study of cytomegalovirus exposure and HLA in healthy donors. For the study at large: An earlier analysis identified 117 million unique TCR beta sequences in 150 million to 200 million T cells.

PCR primers comprised 60 Vbeta and 13 Jbeta primers. Authors' processing steps: As a later analysis found, there were 80 million to 90 million unique TCR beta chains, of which roughly 11 million were shared. TCRdb keeps only in-frame clones here, not all; method: immunoSEQ multiplex PCR. The V and J calls and clone size are taken from that table; D and trimming were inferred from the DNA. Among fewer than 50,000 clones listed, 66% were seen once. The study, taken as a whole, reports: The classifier reportedly diagnosed cytomegalovirus status with high specificity and sensitivity. It was only CMV serostatus that was available as immune exposure information.

The length of the CDR3 is 13 residues. V lost 1 base and J 4 bases, leaving 5 bases between the germline ends. Germline CDR1 and CDR2: SGHDN and FVKESK. Material for sequencing was PBMCs. The clonotype originates from a man aged 45-65 years in good health and CMV-seropositive. The V gene is TRBV14, the J gene TRBJ1-5, with D uncertain. The CDR3 DNA follows: TGTGCCAGCAGCCAAGCCGGGAATCAGCCCCAGCATTTT. Translating gives CASSQAGNQPQHF.